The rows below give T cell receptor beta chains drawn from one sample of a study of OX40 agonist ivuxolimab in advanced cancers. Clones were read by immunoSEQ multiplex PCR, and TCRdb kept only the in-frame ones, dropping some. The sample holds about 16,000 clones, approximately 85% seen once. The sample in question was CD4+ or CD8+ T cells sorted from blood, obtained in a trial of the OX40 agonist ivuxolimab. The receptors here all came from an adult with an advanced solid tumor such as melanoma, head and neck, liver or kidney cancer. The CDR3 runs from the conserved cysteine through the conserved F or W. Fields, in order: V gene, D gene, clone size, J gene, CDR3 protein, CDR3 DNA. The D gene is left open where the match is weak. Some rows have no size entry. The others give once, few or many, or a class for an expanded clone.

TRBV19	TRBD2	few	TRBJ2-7	CATGTSGSYEQYF	TGTGCCACCGGGACTAGCGGAAGCTACGAGCAGTACTTC
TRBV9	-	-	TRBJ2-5	CASSVEGQETQYF	TGTGCCAGCAGCGTGGAAGGGCAGGAGACCCAGTACTTC
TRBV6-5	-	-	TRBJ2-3	CASSSGQFSTDTQYF	TGTGCCAGCAGTAGTGGACAGTTTAGCACAGATACGCAGTATTTT
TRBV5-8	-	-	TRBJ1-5	CASSSGPTNQPQHF	TGTGCCAGCAGCTCAGGACCGACCAATCAGCCCCAGCATTTT
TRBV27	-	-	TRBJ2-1	CASRNRDPNEQFF	TGTGCCAGCAGAAACCGGGACCCCAATGAGCAGTTCTTC
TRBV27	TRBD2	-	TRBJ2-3	CASRGLATIPQYF	TGTGCCAGCCGAGGACTAGCGACGATTCCGCAGTATTTT
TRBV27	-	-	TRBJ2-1	CASSLAADNEQFF	TGTGCCAGCAGCTTAGCGGCAGACAATGAGCAGTTCTTC
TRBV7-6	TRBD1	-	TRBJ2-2	CASSFFAGQGGTGELFF	TGTGCCAGCAGCTTCTTCGCGGGACAGGGTGGGACCGGGGAGCTGTTTTTT
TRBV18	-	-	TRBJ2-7	CASSPEDQQYEQYF	TGTGCCAGCTCACCAGAAGACCAGCAGTACGAGCAGTACTTC
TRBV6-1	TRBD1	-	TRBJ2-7	CASSERQGSSYEQYF	TGTGCCAGCAGTGAGCGACAGGGTAGCTCCTACGAGCAGTACTTC
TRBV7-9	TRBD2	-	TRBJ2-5	CASSPRLAGGQETQYF	TGTGCCAGCAGCCCCCGACTAGCGGGAGGGCAAGAGACCCAGTACTTC
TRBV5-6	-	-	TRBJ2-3	CASSLGDTQYF	TGTGCCAGCAGCTTGGGGGATACGCAGTATTTT
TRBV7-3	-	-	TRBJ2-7	CASSPQGTYEQYF	TGTGCCAGCAGCCCACAGGGTACCTACGAGCAGTACTTC
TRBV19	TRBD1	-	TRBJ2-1	CASSISRGRNEQFF	TGTGCCAGTAGTATTAGTAGGGGGCGGAATGAGCAGTTCTTC
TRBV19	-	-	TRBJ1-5	CASSIAGVSSNQPQHF	TGTGCCAGTAGTATAGCGGGGGTTTCTAGCAATCAGCCCCAGCATTTT
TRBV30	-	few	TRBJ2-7	CAWSVRGAPYEQYF	TGTGCCTGGAGTGTACGTGGGGCACCCTACGAGCAGTACTTC
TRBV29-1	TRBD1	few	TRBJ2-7	CSGTGANSYEQYF	TGCAGTGGGACAGGGGCGAACTCCTACGAGCAGTACTTC
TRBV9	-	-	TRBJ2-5	CASSSQGTLRETQYF	TGTGCCAGCAGCTCACAGGGAACCCTCCGAGAGACCCAGTACTTC
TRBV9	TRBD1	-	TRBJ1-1	CASSPETGGRTEAFF	TGTGCCAGCAGCCCAGAGACAGGGGGTCGTACTGAAGCTTTCTTT
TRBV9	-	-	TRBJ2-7	CASSVDGGRSYEQYF	TGTGCCAGCAGCGTAGACGGGGGTCGCTCCTACGAGCAGTACTTC
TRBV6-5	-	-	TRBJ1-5	CASSYGPNQPQHF	TGTGCCAGCAGTTACGGCCCCAATCAGCCCCAGCATTTT
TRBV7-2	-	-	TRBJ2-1	CASSLGGGNEQFF	TGTGCCAGCAGCTTAGGAGGGGGCAATGAGCAGTTCTTC
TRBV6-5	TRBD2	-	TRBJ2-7	CASSWGLAEAYEQYF	TGTGCCAGCAGTTGGGGACTAGCGGAGGCCTACGAGCAGTACTTC
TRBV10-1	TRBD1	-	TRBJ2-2	CASLTGGWYTGELFF	TGCGCCAGCTTGACAGGGGGTTGGTACACCGGGGAGCTGTTTTTT
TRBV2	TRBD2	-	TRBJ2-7	CASHHPGLAGSYEQYF	TGTGCCAGTCACCACCCTGGACTAGCGGGCTCCTACGAGCAGTACTTC
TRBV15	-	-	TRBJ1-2	CATSTGQNYGYTF	TGTGCCACCAGCACAGGACAGAACTATGGCTACACCTTC
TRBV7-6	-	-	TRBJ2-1	CASSSRGALANEQFF	TGTGCCAGCAGCTCCCGGGGGGCCCTGGCCAATGAGCAGTTCTTC
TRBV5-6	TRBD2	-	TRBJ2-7	CASSPFGGALGEQYF	TGTGCCAGCAGTCCGTTCGGGGGGGCCCTTGGGGAGCAGTACTTC
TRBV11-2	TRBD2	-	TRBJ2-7	CASSLGGGPYEQYF	TGTGCCAGCAGCTTAGGCGGGGGACCCTACGAGCAGTACTTC
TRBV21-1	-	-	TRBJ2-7	CASSGDRSRTSGNEQYF	TGTGCCAGCAGCGGGGACCGTTCTAGGACTAGCGGGAACGAGCAGTACTTC
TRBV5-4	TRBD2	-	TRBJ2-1	CASSLEGSGSYNEQFF	TGTGCCAGCAGCTTGGAGGGTAGCGGGAGCTACAATGAGCAGTTCTTC
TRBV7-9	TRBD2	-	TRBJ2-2	CASRAQTSGGQNTGELFF	TGTGCCAGCAGAGCTCAGACTAGCGGGGGGCAGAACACCGGGGAGCTGTTTTTT
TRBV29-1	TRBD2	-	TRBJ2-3	CSVGGGLAPPDTQYF	TGCAGCGTTGGCGGAGGACTAGCTCCCCCAGATACGCAGTATTTT
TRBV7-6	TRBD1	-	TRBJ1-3	CASSFRGGEDTIYF	TGTGCCAGCAGCTTCCGAGGGGGCGAGGACACCATATATTTT
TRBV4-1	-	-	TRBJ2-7	CASSQEVRDYEQYF	TGCGCCAGCAGCCAAGAGGTACGGGACTACGAGCAGTACTTC
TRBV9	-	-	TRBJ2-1	CASSLRESSGLPYNEQFF	TGTGCCAGCAGCCTTAGAGAGAGTAGTGGGTTGCCGTACAATGAGCAGTTCTTC
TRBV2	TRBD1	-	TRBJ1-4	CASSHAGQGEKLFF	TGTGCCAGCAGCCATGCGGGACAGGGGGAAAAACTGTTTTTT
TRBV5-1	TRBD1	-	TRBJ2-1	CASSLGTVSYNEQFF	TGCGCCAGCAGCCTAGGGACAGTCTCCTACAATGAGCAGTTCTTC
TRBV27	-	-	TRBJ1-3	CASSYRDGNTIYF	TGTGCCAGCAGTTACAGGGACGGAAACACCATATATTTT
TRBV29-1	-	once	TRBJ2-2	CSAEGPRGGELFF	TGCAGCGCCGAAGGGCCCCGGGGAGGGGAGCTGTTTTTT
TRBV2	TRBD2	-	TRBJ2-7	CAIAGLADSYEQYF	TGTGCCATAGCGGGACTAGCCGATTCCTACGAGCAGTACTTC
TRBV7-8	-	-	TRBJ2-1	CASSLEVGGSEQFF	TGTGCCAGCAGCTTAGAAGTAGGGGGGAGTGAGCAGTTCTTC
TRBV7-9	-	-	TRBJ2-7	CASSQPRGYEQYF	TGTGCCAGCAGCCAGCCCAGGGGCTACGAGCAGTACTTC
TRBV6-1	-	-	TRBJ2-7	CASSEMGPAYEQYF	TGTGCCAGCAGTGAAATGGGGCCCGCCTACGAGCAGTACTTC
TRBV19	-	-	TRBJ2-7	CASSSSYEQYF	TGTGCCAGTAGTAGCTCCTACGAGCAGTACTTC
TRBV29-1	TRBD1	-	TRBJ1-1	CSVGAQGGLNTEAFF	TGCAGCGTTGGGGCCCAGGGGGGCCTGAACACTGAAGCTTTCTTT
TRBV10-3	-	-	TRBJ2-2	CAISDPRTDLSNTGELFF	TGTGCCATCAGTGACCCGAGGACGGACCTCTCGAACACCGGGGAGCTGTTTTTT
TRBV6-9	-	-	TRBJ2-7	CASSYSDEQYF	TGTGCCAGCAGTTACTCCGACGAGCAGTACTTC